The rows below give T cell receptor beta chains drawn from one sample of a study of cytomegalovirus exposure and HLA in healthy donors. TCRdb's table, derived via immunoSEQ multiplex PCR, lists solely in-frame clones and lacks some. The top ten hold 6% to 7.5% of the sample, which has under 130,000 clones, 83% seen once. The sequenced sample was PBMCs. All receptors come from a man younger than 35 in good health and CMV-seronegative. CDR3s include the opening cysteine and the closing phenylalanine or tryptophan. The D gene is left open where the match is weak. Expanded clones are given a class, and other clones once, few, many or no size at all.

j_call | d_call | clone_size | v_call | cdr3_nt | cdr3_aa
TRBJ2-5 | . | . | TRBV6-5 | TGTGCCAGCAGTTACCGGGGTAGCGGAGCTCAAGAGACCCAGTACTTC | CASSYRGSGAQETQYF
TRBJ1-1 | . | . | TRBV7-6 | TGTGCCAGCAGCTTAGCGCGGCAAAAGAACACTGAAGCTTTCTTT | CASSLARQKNTEAFF
TRBJ1-3 | . | . | TRBV11-2 | TGTGCCAGCAGCTTAACTACTGGAAACACCATATATTTT | CASSLTTGNTIYF
TRBJ2-1 | TRBD2 | . | TRBV5-4 | TGTGCCAGCAGCTTCGCCTCTAGCGGGTCCTCCTACAATGAGCAGTTCTTC | CASSFASSGSSYNEQFF
TRBJ2-5 | . | . | TRBV7-2 | TGTGCCAGCAGCTTAGGTCTATCCCAAGAGACCCAGTACTTC | CASSLGLSQETQYF
TRBJ2-5 | . | once | TRBV4-3 | TGCGCCAGCAGCCAGGAAGCGGAAGAGACCCAGTACTTC | CASSQEAEETQYF
TRBJ2-1 | . | . | TRBV6-6 | TGTGCCAGCAGCGGGGCGGGACAGATCCATGAGCAGTTCTTC | CASSGAGQIHEQFF
TRBJ1-1 | . | . | TRBV5-1 | TGCGCCAGCAGCTTACGGCCCGGGACATCGAACACTGAAGCTTTCTTT | CASSLRPGTSNTEAFF
TRBJ1-1 | . | . | TRBV11-1 | TGTGCCAGCAGCTTACAAATGAACACTGAAGCTTTCTTT | CASSLQMNTEAFF
TRBJ2-3 | TRBD2 | . | TRBV7-3 | TGTGCCAGCAGCGCTAGGACTAGCGGGAGCTTTCAGGGTTTGGAAGATACGCAGTATTTT | CASSARTSGSFQGLEDTQYF
TRBJ2-7 | . | . | TRBV27 | TGTGCCAGCAGTTTCAGTACAGGGACCACGGGGCAGTACTTC | CASSFSTGTTGQYF
TRBJ1-2 | TRBD1 | . | TRBV7-9 | TGTGCCAGCACCGACCGAGGGGGCAATGGCTACACCTTC | CASTDRGGNGYTF
TRBJ2-7 | TRBD1 | . | TRBV5-5 | TGTGCCAGCAGCTTGGTACCGACAGGGAACTACGAGCAGTACTTC | CASSLVPTGNYEQYF
TRBJ2-7 | . | few | TRBV6-1 | TGTGCCAGCAGTAAATTAGCGCGAGTCTACGAGCAGTACTTC | CASSKLARVYEQYF
TRBJ2-7 | TRBD2 | . | TRBV9 | TGTGCCAGCAGCGTAGAGTTAGCGGGCTACGAGCAGTACTTC | CASSVELAGYEQYF
TRBJ1-1 | . | once | TRBV7-2 | TGTGCCAGCAGCTCACATCCAGGGGACATGAACACTGAAGCTTTCTTT | CASSSHPGDMNTEAFF
TRBJ1-3 | . | . | TRBV29-1 | TGCGCGTCCGGGTCTGGAAACACCATATATTTT | CASGSGNTIYF
TRBJ1-4 | . | . | TRBV28 | TGTGCCAGCAGTTTGATGGCAGGGCGGGGTGAAAAACTGTTTTTT | CASSLMAGRGEKLFF
TRBJ2-1 | TRBD1 | . | TRBV6-5 | TGTGCCAGCAGTTCAGACAGGGGTGGGAATGAGCAGTTCTTC | CASSSDRGGNEQFF
TRBJ1-2 | . | . | TRBV7-6 | TGTGCCAGCAGCTTAGGGTCCAGGGCGTCTGCGGATGGCTACACCTTC | CASSLGSRASADGYTF
TRBJ2-1 | TRBD1 | . | TRBV5-4 | TGTGCCAGCAGCTACGACAGGGGCGATGAGCAGTTCTTC | CASSYDRGDEQFF
TRBJ1-2 | TRBD1 | . | TRBV11-2 | TGTGCCAGCAGCTCGGGACAGGCCGTTAACTATGGCTACACCTTC | CASSSGQAVNYGYTF
TRBJ2-7 | . | . | TRBV7-2 | TGTGCCAGCAGAATCCGGGGCACCCGGGAGGAGCAGTACTTC | CASRIRGTREEQYF
TRBJ1-2 | TRBD1 | once | TRBV28 | TGTGCCACTCCGTCCTCCGGGACAGATGGCTACACCTTC | CATPSSGTDGYTF
TRBJ1-2 | TRBD1 | . | TRBV7-6 | TGTGCCAGCAGTAAAAGGGACAGGACACGTCCTCTTGGCTACACCTTC | CASSKRDRTRPLGYTF
TRBJ2-5 | . | once | TRBV14 | TGTGCCAGCAGCCCCCGGGGACAAGAGACCCAGTACTTC | CASSPRGQETQYF
TRBJ2-3 | TRBD2 | . | TRBV11-3 | TGTGCCAGCAGCTTGAGCGGGAGTACAACAGATACGCAGTATTTT | CASSLSGSTTDTQYF
TRBJ1-2 | . | . | TRBV28 | TGTGCCAGCAGTCAATCGGGGTGGGACTATGGCTACACCTTC | CASSQSGWDYGYTF
TRBJ2-5 | . | . | TRBV11-1 | TGTGCCAGCAGCTTACAGGGCGCCGCGGAAGAGACCCAGTACTTC | CASSLQGAAEETQYF
TRBJ2-3 | . | . | TRBV7-9 | TGTGCCAGCAGCTGGAGCCCGGGGGTTGGTACGCAGTATTTT | CASSWSPGVGTQYF
TRBJ2-2 | . | . | TRBV11-2 | TGTGCCAGCAGCTTAGATCAGGGGTACACCGGGGAGCTGTTTTTT | CASSLDQGYTGELFF
TRBJ1-1 | . | . | TRBV6-5 | TGTGCCAGCAGTTTGCAGGGGAACACTGAAGCTTTCTTT | CASSLQGNTEAFF
TRBJ2-3 | TRBD1 | . | TRBV7-2 | TGTGCCAGCAGCCCCGGACAGGCTAGCACAGATACGCAGTATTTT | CASSPGQASTDTQYF
TRBJ1-2 | TRBD1 | . | TRBV19 | TGTGCCAGTAGTAATCCAGGGGGAAACTACGGCTACACCTTC | CASSNPGGNYGYTF
TRBJ2-1 | TRBD2 | . | TRBV18 | TGTGCCAGCTCACTTCCTAGCGGTACTCTCAATGAGCAGTTCTTC | CASSLPSGTLNEQFF
TRBJ2-7 | TRBD2 | . | TRBV11-1 | TGTGCCAGCAGCAAGCGGGAGGAACCCGAGCAGTACTTC | CASSKREEPEQYF
TRBJ2-7 | . | few | TRBV7-3 | TGTGCCAGCAGCTTCAACGGGGGTGAATACGAGCAGTACTTC | CASSFNGGEYEQYF
TRBJ2-3 | TRBD2 | . | TRBV5-5 | TGTGCCAGCAGCTTAACTAGCGGGAGGGCCACAGATACGCAGTATTTT | CASSLTSGRATDTQYF
TRBJ2-7 | TRBD2 | . | TRBV7-6 | TGTGCCAGCAGCTTAGGGGGCACTAGCGGGAAATACGAGCAGTACTTC | CASSLGGTSGKYEQYF
TRBJ1-2 | . | once | TRBV27 | TGTGCCAGCAGTCCGCTACAGGCTAACTATGGCTACACCTTC | CASSPLQANYGYTF
TRBJ1-2 | . | . | TRBV6-6 | TGTGCCAGCAGTTGGAGGCAGGGGACTAACTATGGCTACACCTTC | CASSWRQGTNYGYTF
TRBJ2-3 | . | . | TRBV7-2 | TGTGCCAGCAGCATAAGCACAGATACGCAGTATTTT | CASSISTDTQYF
TRBJ1-1 | . | . | TRBV15 | TGTGCCACCAGCAGATCCACAGCGAACACTGAAGCTTTCTTT | CATSRSTANTEAFF
TRBJ2-7 | TRBD2 | few | TRBV5-6 | TGTGCCAGCAGCTTCCCTAGCGGGGGAACCTACGAGCAGTACTTC | CASSFPSGGTYEQYF
TRBJ1-4 | . | few | TRBV4-3 | TGCGCCAGCAGCCCACAAAATGCGGGGTTTGGTGAAAAACTGTTTTTT | CASSPQNAGFGEKLFF
TRBJ1-2 | . | once | TRBV10-3 | TGTGCCATCAGTGACGAGGTCTATGGCTACACCTTC | CAISDEVYGYTF
TRBJ2-1 | . | . | TRBV2 | TGTGCCAGCAGTGAAAATGGACCCACCCTAGCGTTGGGGATGGCCTCCTACAATGAGCAGTTCTTC | CASSENGPTLALGMASYNEQFF
TRBJ1-1 | TRBD1 | few | TRBV10-3 | TGTGCCATCAAAAACAGGGGGAACACTGAAGCTTTCTTT | CAIKNRGNTEAFF
TRBJ2-7 | TRBD1 | . | TRBV7-2 | TGTGCCAGCAGCCCAGCCGGGACAGGATATTACGAGCAGTACTTC | CASSPAGTGYYEQYF
TRBJ1-4 | . | . | TRBV7-3 | TGTGCCAGCAGCTCACAAGGGGGTTCTAATGAAAAACTGTTTTTT | CASSSQGGSNEKLFF
TRBJ1-5 | . | . | TRBV6-9 | TGTGCCAGCAGTTATCTTCAGCATTTT | CASSYLQHF
TRBJ2-3 | TRBD2 | . | TRBV5-4 | TGTGCCAGCAGGAAACTAGCGGCGGGCACAGATACGCAGTATTTT | CASRKLAAGTDTQYF
TRBJ2-1 | TRBD2 | . | TRBV27 | TGTGCCAGCAGCCCTGGGACTAGCGGATACAATGAGCAGTTCTTC | CASSPGTSGYNEQFF
TRBJ1-1 | . | . | TRBV5-6 | TGTGCCAGCAGCTTGTACGTAAGGGGTGGGAAGAACACTGAAGCTTTCTTT | CASSLYVRGGKNTEAFF
TRBJ2-7 | TRBD1 | . | TRBV6-5 | TGTGCCAGCAGTCCGAAACCGGGACAGATTAACTTC | CASSPKPGQINF
TRBJ1-5 | . | few | TRBV27 | TGTGCCAGCAGTTTCCGATCCTCAGGGAGCAATCAGCCCCAGCATTTT | CASSFRSSGSNQPQHF
TRBJ1-2 | TRBD1 | . | TRBV6-5 | TGTGCCAGCAGTTACTCGGGACAGGGAAGTAGGGGCTACACCTTC | CASSYSGQGSRGYTF
TRBJ2-7 | . | . | TRBV5-6 | TGTGCCAGCAGCTTGGCCGGGGTCCACTACGAGCAGTACTTC | CASSLAGVHYEQYF
TRBJ1-1 | . | . | TRBV6-5 | TGTGCCAGCAGTTACACCGACAGTGAAGCTTTCTTT | CASSYTDSEAFF